A selection of T cell receptor beta chains follows, all from one sample in a study of T cells after yellow fever vaccination. TCRdb independently ran MiXCR on the 5' RACE reads; one entry per CDR3 protein. Among over 150,000 distinct CDR3 sequences listed, 6% to 7.5% were seen once. Sequences were derived from CD4+ T cells sorted from PBMCs, sampled roughly 5 days after the first yellow fever vaccination. All receptors come from a man aged 18 to 35 who received the YFV17D yellow fever vaccine. Both conserved end residues are part of each CDR3. Fields, in order: CDR3 DNA, CDR3 protein, clone size, J gene, CDR3 length, D gene, V gene. The D gene is left open where the match is weak. Size tells how often a clone was seen (once, few, many) or the class of an expanded clone, and some rows leave it out.

TGTGCCAGCAGCGACAGGGTCCTGAACACCGGGGAGCTGTTTTTT,CASSDRVLNTGELFF,-,TRBJ2-2,15,TRBD1,TRBV11-2
TGTGCCAGCAGCCAGGTTCCTTGGACGCACTCTGGAAACACCATATATTTT,CASSQVPWTHSGNTIYF,-,TRBJ1-3,17,-,TRBV7-9
TGTGCCAGCAGCTCCTCCGGACTTCCGTGGGCCTACGAGCAGTACTTC,CASSSSGLPWAYEQYF,many,TRBJ2-7,16,-,TRBV7-2
TGTGCCAGCAGCTTGGTTTACAGAAACTACGAGCAGTACTTC,CASSLVYRNYEQYF,many,TRBJ2-7,14,-,TRBV5-6
TGTGCCAGTAGTCCCTACCGTCAGGGGGCCTGGGCCCGAGGAGAGACCCAGTACTTC,CASSPYRQGAWARGETQYF,-,TRBJ2-5,19,TRBD1,TRBV19
TGTGCCTGGAGTGCACAGGGCGATCAGCCCCAGCATTTT,CAWSAQGDQPQHF,many,TRBJ1-5,13,-,TRBV30
TGTGCCAGCAGTTCACAGGGACTGATAGCCAAAAACATTCAGTACTTC,CASSSQGLIAKNIQYF,many,TRBJ2-4,16,-,TRBV6-5
TGCGCCAGCAGCCATTCCGGGACAGGGGGGGGAGTTACGCAGTATTTT,CASSHSGTGGGVTQYF,few,TRBJ2-3,16,TRBD1,TRBV4-1
TGTGCCAGCAGCTTACGGGGGCCAGATACGCAGTATTTT,CASSLRGPDTQYF,many,TRBJ2-3,13,-,TRBV7-3
TGTGCCAGCAGCTTAGGACAGGGTCGGGGAGAGACCCAGTACTTC,CASSLGQGRGETQYF,-,TRBJ2-5,15,TRBD1,TRBV7-7
TGTGCCACCAGCGAGGGGGCTGGGGCCAACGTCCTGACTTTC,CATSEGAGANVLTF,many,TRBJ2-6,14,-,TRBV15
TGTGCCAGCAGCTTGCAGGGTCCCGCAGATACGCAGTATTTT,CASSLQGPADTQYF,-,TRBJ2-3,14,-,TRBV5-4
TGTGCCAGCAAATCTACGCGACCGGGGAGTGGTGAGCAGTTCTTC,CASKSTRPGSGEQFF,-,TRBJ2-1,15,-,TRBV7-9
TGCGCCAGCAGCTCGGCCCCAGGGACCTCCTACGAGCAGTACTTC,CASSSAPGTSYEQYF,many,TRBJ2-7,15,-,TRBV5-1
TGTGCCAGCAGACCCCCCGGGGGTTACTATGGCTACACCTTC,CASRPPGGYYGYTF,many,TRBJ1-2,14,-,TRBV7-2
TGTGCCAGCAGCTTCCGTGGCGGGGTAGATACGCAGTATTTT,CASSFRGGVDTQYF,few,TRBJ2-3,14,-,TRBV7-9
TGTGCCAGCAGTTTCCCCAGGGCCGACGAGCAGTACTTC,CASSFPRADEQYF,many,TRBJ2-7,13,-,TRBV12-3/TRBV12-4
TGTGCCAGCAGCACCAGGGCGGGGGGGTACAATGAGCAGTTCTTC,CASSTRAGGYNEQFF,many,TRBJ2-1,15,TRBD2,TRBV7-9
TGTGCCAGCAGCTTAGATCGTCAAGGGGGCGAGACCCAGTACTTC,CASSLDRQGGETQYF,-,TRBJ2-5,15,TRBD1,TRBV11-2
TGTGCCAGCAGTTACCTCAGGACAGGGCGTCCATCACAATCTGAAGCTTTCTTT,CASSYLRTGRPSQSEAFF,few,TRBJ1-1,18,TRBD1,TRBV6-2/TRBV6-3
TGTGCCAGCAGTTTAGGAGGGGTCTTTGGCTACACCTTC,CASSLGGVFGYTF,many,TRBJ1-2,13,-,TRBV12-3/TRBV12-4
TGTGCCAGCAGCTTAGCCGGTGTTTTAGGCAATCAGCCCCAGCATTTT,CASSLAGVLGNQPQHF,many,TRBJ1-5,16,-,TRBV7-2
TGCGCCACCGGCGGTGGGGCCTACAATGAGCAGTTCTTC,CATGGGAYNEQFF,many,TRBJ2-1,13,-,TRBV5-1
TGCGCCAGCAGCCCAAGGACTAGCGGGGAAGAGACCCAGTACTTC,CASSPRTSGEETQYF,many,TRBJ2-5,15,TRBD2,TRBV4-3
TGCAGTGCTAGGCCGACGAATTCACCCCTCCACTTT,CSARPTNSPLHF,many,TRBJ1-6,12,-,TRBV20-1
TGTGCCAGCAGCTCGTGGACTAGCGGGGGGCACAATGAGCAGTTCTTC,CASSSWTSGGHNEQFF,many,TRBJ2-1,16,TRBD2,TRBV5-6
TGTGCCAGCAGCGAGACGGGTAAAGGGTTTGAGCAGTTCTTC,CASSETGKGFEQFF,many,TRBJ2-1,14,-,TRBV6-1
TGTGCCAGCAGCGTCCATTCGGGACAGGGCTACGAGCAGTACTTC,CASSVHSGQGYEQYF,-,TRBJ2-7,15,TRBD1,TRBV9
TGTGCCAGCAGCAAGGGACTAGGTGGCACCGGGGAGCTGTTTTTT,CASSKGLGGTGELFF,-,TRBJ2-2,15,TRBD2,TRBV7-2
TGTGCCAGCAGCCCGACAGGTGATTTCACAGATACGCAGTATTTT,CASSPTGDFTDTQYF,few,TRBJ2-3,15,-,TRBV3-1
TGTGCCAGCAGCTTAGCAGATACGCAGTATTTT,CASSLADTQYF,many,TRBJ2-3,11,-,TRBV5-6
TGTGCCAGCAGCAGACAGTGGGACAGGGGTAATCAGCCCCAGCATTTT,CASSRQWDRGNQPQHF,-,TRBJ1-5,16,TRBD1,TRBV5-5